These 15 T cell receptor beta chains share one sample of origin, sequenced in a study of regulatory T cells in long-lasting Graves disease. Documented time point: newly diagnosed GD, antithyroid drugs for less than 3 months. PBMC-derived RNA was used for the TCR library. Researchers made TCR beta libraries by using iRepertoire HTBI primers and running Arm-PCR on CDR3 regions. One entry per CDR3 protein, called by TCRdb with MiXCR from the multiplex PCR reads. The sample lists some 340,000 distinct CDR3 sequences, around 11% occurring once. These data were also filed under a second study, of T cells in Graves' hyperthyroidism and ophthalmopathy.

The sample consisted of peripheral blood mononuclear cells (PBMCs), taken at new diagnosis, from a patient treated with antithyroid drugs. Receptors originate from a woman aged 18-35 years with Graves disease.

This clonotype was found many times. The CDR3, as DNA: TGCGCCAGCAGCTTCGGGACTAGCGGGAGTGTCTACAATGAGCAGTTCTTC. Amino acids: CASSFGTSGSVYNEQFF. V and J are TRBV5-1 and TRBJ2-1; 14 bases map to TRBD2. CDR1 SGHRS and CDR2 YFSETQ come from the germline V gene. This CDR3 spans 17 amino acids. J lost 3 bases, V lost 2 bases, and 4 bases had no gene match.

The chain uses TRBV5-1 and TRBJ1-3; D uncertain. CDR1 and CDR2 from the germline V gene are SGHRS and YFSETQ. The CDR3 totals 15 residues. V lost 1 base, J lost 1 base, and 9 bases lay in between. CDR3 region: CASSLTAGSGNTIYF. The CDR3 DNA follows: TGCGCCAGCAGCTTGACAGCCGGTTCTGGAAACACCATATATTTT.

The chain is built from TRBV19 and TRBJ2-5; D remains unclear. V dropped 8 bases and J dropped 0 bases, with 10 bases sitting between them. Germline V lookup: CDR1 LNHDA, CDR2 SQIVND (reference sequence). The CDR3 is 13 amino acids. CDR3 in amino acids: CASATAYQETQYF. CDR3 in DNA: TGTGCCAGTGCTACCGCGTACCAAGAGACCCAGTACTTC.

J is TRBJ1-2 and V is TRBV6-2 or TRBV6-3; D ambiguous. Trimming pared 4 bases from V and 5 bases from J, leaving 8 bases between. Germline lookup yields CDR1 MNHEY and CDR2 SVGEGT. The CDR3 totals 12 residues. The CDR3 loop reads CASSSSPYGYTF. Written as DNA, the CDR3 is TGTGCCAGCAGTTCGAGTCCTTATGGCTACACCTTC.

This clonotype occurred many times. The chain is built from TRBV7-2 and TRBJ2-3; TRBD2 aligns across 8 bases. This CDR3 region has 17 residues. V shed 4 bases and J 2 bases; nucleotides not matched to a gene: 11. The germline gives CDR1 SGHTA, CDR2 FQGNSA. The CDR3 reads CASSSDTSGSYTDTQYF. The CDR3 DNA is TGTGCCAGCAGCTCGGATACTAGCGGTTCCTACACAGATACGCAGTATTTT. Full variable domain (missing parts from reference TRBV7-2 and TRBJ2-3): GAGVSQSPSNKVTEKGKDVELRCDPISGHTALYWYRQSLGQGLEFLIYFQGNSAPDKSGLPSDRFSAERTGGSVSTLTIQRTQQEDSAVYLCASSSDTSGSYTDTQYFGPGTRLTVL.

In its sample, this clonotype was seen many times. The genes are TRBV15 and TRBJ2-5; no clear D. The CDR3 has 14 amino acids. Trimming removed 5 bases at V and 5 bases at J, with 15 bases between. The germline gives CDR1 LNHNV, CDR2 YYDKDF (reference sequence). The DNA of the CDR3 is TGTGCCACCAGCTCCCCTCTCACAGTGGAGACCCAGTACTTC. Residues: CATSSPLTVETQYF.

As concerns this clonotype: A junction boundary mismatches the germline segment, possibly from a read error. CDR3 DNA sequence: TGTGCCGGCAGTTACGACAGCGAGAACACTGAAGCTTTCTTT. Protein product: CAGSYDSENTEAFF. V usage is TRBV6-2 or TRBV6-3 and J usage is TRBJ1-1; a possible D gene is TRBD1 (5 bases). The germline CDR1 and CDR2 sequences are MNHEY and SVGEGT. The CDR3 runs to 14 residues.

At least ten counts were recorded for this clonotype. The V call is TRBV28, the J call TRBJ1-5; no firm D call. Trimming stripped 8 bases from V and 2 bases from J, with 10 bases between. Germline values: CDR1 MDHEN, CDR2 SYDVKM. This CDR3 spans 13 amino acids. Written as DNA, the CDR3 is TGTGCCAGCCGGGGTGATGGCAATCAGCCCCAGCATTTT. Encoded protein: CASRGDGNQPQHF.

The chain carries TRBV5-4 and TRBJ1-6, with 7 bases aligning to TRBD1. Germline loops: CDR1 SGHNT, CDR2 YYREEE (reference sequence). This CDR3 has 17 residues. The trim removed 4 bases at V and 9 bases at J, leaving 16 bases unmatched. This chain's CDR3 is CASSVPTGAEAGSPLHF. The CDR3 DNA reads TGTGCCAGCAGCGTCCCTACAGGGGCCGAAGCAGGTTCACCCCTCCACTTT.

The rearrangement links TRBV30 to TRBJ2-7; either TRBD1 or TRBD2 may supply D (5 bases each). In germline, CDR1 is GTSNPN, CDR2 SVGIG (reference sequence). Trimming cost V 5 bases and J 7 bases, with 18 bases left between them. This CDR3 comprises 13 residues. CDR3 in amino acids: CAWARDQVGEQYF. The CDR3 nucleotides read TGTGCCTGGGCCAGGGACCAAGTGGGGGAGCAGTACTTC.

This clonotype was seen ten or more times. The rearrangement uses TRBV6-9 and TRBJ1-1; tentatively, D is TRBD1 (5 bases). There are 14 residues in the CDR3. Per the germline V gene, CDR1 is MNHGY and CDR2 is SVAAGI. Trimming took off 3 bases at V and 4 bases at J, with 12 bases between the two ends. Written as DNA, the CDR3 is TGTGCCAGCAGTTACTCGAATCAGGGCACTGAAGCTTTCTTT. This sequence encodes CASSYSNQGTEAFF.

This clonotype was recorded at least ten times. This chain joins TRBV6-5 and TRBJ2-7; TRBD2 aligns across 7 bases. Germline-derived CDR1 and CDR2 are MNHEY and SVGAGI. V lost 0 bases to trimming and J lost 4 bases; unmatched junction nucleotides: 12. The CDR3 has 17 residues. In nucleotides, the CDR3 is TGTGCCAGCAGTTACTCGGTTTTTGCGGGAGAGGTATACGAGCAGTACTTC. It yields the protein CASSYSVFAGEVYEQYF.

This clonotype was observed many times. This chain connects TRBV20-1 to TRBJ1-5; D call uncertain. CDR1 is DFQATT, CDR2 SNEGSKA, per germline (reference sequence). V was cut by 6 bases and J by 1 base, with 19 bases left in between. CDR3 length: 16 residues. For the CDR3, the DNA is TGCAGTGCATCAACCACTGCGGTCTGGAGCAATCAGCCCCAGCATTTT. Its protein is CSASTTAVWSNQPQHF.

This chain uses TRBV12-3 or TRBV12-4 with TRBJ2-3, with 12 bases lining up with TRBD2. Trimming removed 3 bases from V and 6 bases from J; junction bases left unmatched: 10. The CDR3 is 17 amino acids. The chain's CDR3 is CASSLASSGGAWDTQYF. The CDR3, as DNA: TGTGCCAGCAGTTTGGCGTCTAGCGGGGGGGCCTGGGATACGCAGTATTTT.

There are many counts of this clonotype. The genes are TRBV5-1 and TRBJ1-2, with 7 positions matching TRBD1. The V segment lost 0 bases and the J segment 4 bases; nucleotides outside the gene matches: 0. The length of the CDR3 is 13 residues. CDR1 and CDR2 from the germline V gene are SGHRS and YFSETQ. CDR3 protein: CASSLGDSYGYTF. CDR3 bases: TGCGCCAGCAGCTTGGGGGACAGCTATGGCTACACCTTC.